These 22 T cell receptor beta chains were all obtained from the same sample, sequenced in a study of shared clonotypes between healthy human individuals. Profiled with immunoSEQ multiplex PCR; TCRdb holds only in-frame clones, not every one. The sample shows 1.6 million or so clones, approximately 96% of them seen only once. Sequenced sample: naive CD4+ T cells sorted from blood. Specified subset: CD45RA+ positively selected. These receptors were collected from a man aged 25-40 years in good health.

The J gene is TRBJ2-1, the V gene TRBV5-1, with 7 bases fitting TRBD1. The CDR3 contains 15 residues. The trim removed 0 bases at V and 2 bases at J, leaving 2 bases unmatched. Germline lookup yields CDR1 SGHRS and CDR2 YFSETQ. In DNA form, the CDR3 reads TGCGCCAGCAGCTTGGGAGGGACAGCCTACAATGAGCAGTTCTTC. Translating gives CASSLGGTAYNEQFF.

The chain links TRBV25-1 to TRBJ1-1; D ambiguous. The germline V gene encodes CDR1 MGHDK and CDR2 SYGVNS. V was cut by 5 bases and J by 11 bases, with 12 bases left in between. The CDR3 is 11 amino acids. This CDR3 reads CASSNTVEAFF. For the CDR3, the DNA is TGTGCCAGCAGTAACACAGTAGAGGCTTTCTTT.

DNA of the CDR3: TGTGCCAGCAGTCTCGGGACTAGCGGGAGGACAGATACGCAGTATTTT. Its translation is CASSLGTSGRTDTQYF. The V gene is TRBV27, the J gene TRBJ2-3, with TRBD2 matching 15 bases. The CDR3 extends over 16 amino acids. The V segment lost 5 bases and the J segment 3 bases; nucleotides outside the gene matches: 3. From germline, CDR1 is MNHEY and CDR2 SMNVEV (reference sequence).

The rearrangement links TRBV6-5 to TRBJ1-4, with TRBD1 matching over 7 bases. Germline V gene lookup returns CDR1 MNHEY and CDR2 SVGAGI. The J segment lost 0 bases and the V segment lost 4 bases, leaving 2 bases of the junction unmatched. This CDR3 is 15 amino acids long. The CDR3: CASSSTGSTNEKLFF. The CDR3 DNA is TGTGCCAGCAGTTCGACAGGGTCAACTAATGAAAAACTGTTTTTT.

The rearrangement uses TRBV7-2 and TRBJ2-5, with D perhaps matching TRBD2 (5 bases). This CDR3 has 12 residues. The germline CDR1 and CDR2 sequences are SGHTA and FQGNSA. V was clipped by 2 bases and J by 6 bases, with 7 bases between them. CDR3 amino acids: CASSLSGKTQYF. CDR3 DNA sequence: TGTGCCAGCAGCTTAAGCGGAAAGACCCAGTACTTC. The full variable domain, rest sourced from reference TRBV7-2 and TRBJ2-5, is GAGVSQSPSNKVTEKGKDVELRCDPISGHTALYWYRQSLGQGLEFLIYFQGNSAPDKSGLPSDRFSAERTGGSVSTLTIQRTQQEDSAVYLCASSLSGKTQYFGPGTRLLVL.

The rearrangement joins TRBV7-2 to TRBJ1-1; unclear D gene. The V end was cut by 8 bases, the J end by 3 bases, with 22 bases between. The CDR3 is 16 residues long. From germline, CDR1 is SGHTA and CDR2 FQGNSA. In DNA, the CDR3 is TGTGCCAGCGCTGGAAGTATATGGGAGAGGGACACTGAAGCTTTCTTT. Encoded protein: CASAGSIWERDTEAFF.

J is TRBJ2-3 and V is TRBV7-6, with 10 bases identical to TRBD2. This CDR3 spans 16 amino acids. The germline V gene has CDR1 SGHVS and CDR2 FNYEAQ. The junction had 7 bases not matched to a gene; V was cut back by 5 bases and J by 2 bases. The CDR3 nucleotides read TGTGCCAGCAGCGAGAGAACTAGCGGGACCACAGATACGCAGTATTTT. Its translation is CASSERTSGTTDTQYF.

The rearrangement joins TRBV29-1 to TRBJ2-2, with 8 nucleotides matching TRBD2. Trimming cost V 4 bases and J 2 bases; bases outside gene matches: 6. CDR1 and CDR2 from the germline V gene are SQVTM and ANQGSEA. The CDR3 runs 15 residues. CDR3 protein: CSVVGLAGNTGELFF. The DNA for the CDR3 is TGCAGCGTTGTAGGTCTAGCGGGTAACACCGGGGAGCTGTTTTTT.

This rearrangement joins TRBV6-1 to TRBJ1-2; maybe TRBD1 (5 bases). Trimming pared 5 bases from V and 5 bases from J, leaving 15 bases between. This CDR3 contains 14 residues. Germline V gene data show CDR1 as MNHNS and CDR2 as SASEGT. The CDR3 sequence: CASSRGGDSYGYTF. The CDR3 region has the DNA TGTGCCAGCAGTAGGGGTGGGGACTCTTATGGCTACACCTTC.

The chain combines TRBV5-1 with TRBJ2-1; weak D call: TRBD2 (5 bases). The CDR3 has 16 amino acids. Per the germline V gene, CDR1 is SGHRS and CDR2 is YFSETQ. V was shortened by 0 bases and J by 1 base, with 11 bases between the two germline ends. In DNA, the CDR3 is TGCGCCAGCAGCTTGGCTGCTAGCCCGTCCTACAATGAGCAGTTCTTC. Its translation is CASSLAASPSYNEQFF.

The chain is built from TRBV7-9 and TRBJ2-3; D is unresolved. CDR1 is SEHNR, CDR2 FQNEAQ, per germline (reference sequence). V was shortened by 4 bases and J by 0 bases, with 11 bases between the two germline ends. The length of the CDR3 is 15 residues. CDR3 sequence (DNA): TGTGCCAGCAGCTCTAGAGTGGGGAGCACAGATACGCAGTATTTT. It specifies CASSSRVGSTDTQYF.

This rearrangement joins TRBV10-3 to TRBJ1-1, with D perhaps matching TRBD1 (6 bases). Germline V gives CDR1 ENHRY, CDR2 SYGVKD. The CDR3 totals 12 residues. Trimming left V 7 bases short and J 6 bases short, with 12 bases between. CDR3 region: CAIKGVGPEAFF. CDR3 DNA sequence: TGTGCCATCAAGGGGGTGGGGCCTGAAGCTTTCTTT.

V and J are TRBV6-8 and TRBJ1-3; 8 bases line up with TRBD1. The CDR3 is 15 residues long. Germline trimming cut 6 bases from V and 2 bases from J; bases unmatched to any gene: 6. Germline V gene sequence: CDR1 MNHGY, CDR2 SAAAGT. The CDR3 sequence is CASRTWTGPGNTIYF. DNA for the CDR3: TGTGCCAGCAGGACCTGGACAGGGCCTGGAAACACCATATATTTT.

The chain couples TRBV7-9 to TRBJ1-4; D remains unclear. Trimming pared 2 bases from V and 5 bases from J, leaving 15 bases between. CDR3 length: 16 amino acids. Germline CDR1 SEHNR, CDR2 FQNEAQ (reference sequence). This CDR3 is CASSLRLNGPNEKLFF. Written as DNA, the CDR3 is TGTGCCAGCAGCTTACGACTAAACGGGCCGAATGAAAAACTGTTTTTT. The full variable domain, with the rest looked up from reference TRBV7-9 and TRBJ1-4, is DTGVSQNPRHKITKRGQNVTFRCDPISEHNRLYWYRQTLGQGPEFLTYFQNEAQLEKSRLLSDRFSAERPKGSFSTLEIQRTEQGDSAMYLCASSLRLNGPNEKLFFGSGTQLSVL.

J is TRBJ2-3 and V is TRBV29-1, with TRBD1 matching over 7 bases. Germline loops: CDR1 SQVTM, CDR2 ANQGSEA. The CDR3 has 12 residues. The DNA for the CDR3 is TGCTGCACAGGGGATAGTGCAGATACGCAGTATTTT. Protein: CCTGDSADTQYF.

With respect to this clone: The same CDR3 also results from other DNA sequences found in this sample. The chain combines TRBV5-1 with TRBJ2-3; D uncertain. The germline V gene encodes CDR1 SGHRS and CDR2 YFSETQ. The V and J ends lost 4 bases and 2 bases respectively, with 5 bases between them. The CDR3 contains 12 residues. The CDR3 spells CASSRDTDTQYF. The CDR3 nucleotides read TGCGCCAGCAGCCGCGACACAGATACGCAGTATTTT.

The chain has TRBV5-1 and TRBJ2-7; D ambiguous. Per the germline V gene, CDR1 is SGHRS and CDR2 is YFSETQ. V lost 4 bases to trimming and J lost 2 bases, with 13 bases between them. The CDR3 extends over 14 amino acids. This CDR3 is CASSPTDPAYEQYF. The CDR3 DNA sequence: TGCGCCAGCAGCCCCACGGACCCAGCCTACGAGCAGTACTTC.

This clone was seen once. The V call is TRBV5-4, the J call TRBJ2-7; 7 bases align to TRBD2. There are 15 residues in the CDR3. The germline gives CDR1 SGHNT, CDR2 YYREEE (reference sequence). J lost 3 bases, V lost 3 bases, and 9 bases had no gene match. CDR3 residues: CASSSPSGADYEQYF. In DNA form, the CDR3 reads TGTGCCAGCAGCTCCCCTAGCGGTGCTGACTACGAGCAGTACTTC.

The chain uses TRBV18 and TRBJ2-3; possible D gene TRBD1, 5 bases. Germline CDR1 and CDR2: KGHSH and LQKENI. Trimming pared 0 bases from V and 2 bases from J, leaving 9 bases between. This CDR3 has 15 residues. The CDR3 sequence is CASSPPGANTDTQYF. The CDR3 DNA reads TGTGCCAGCTCACCACCAGGGGCCAACACAGATACGCAGTATTTT.

The CDR3 DNA reads as TGTGCCAGCAGCTTAGGGTCGGGACGCCTCGTTGGTAACTATGGCTACACCTTC. It encodes CASSLGSGRLVGNYGYTF. The V gene is TRBV11-3, the J gene TRBJ1-2; D might be TRBD1 (5 bases). Trimming removed 1 base from V and 1 base from J, with 19 bases in between. The CDR3 contains 18 residues. The V gene's germline CDR1 is SGHNT and CDR2 YENEEA. Full variable domain (outside the CDR3, taken from reference TRBV11-3 and TRBJ1-2): EAGVVQSPRYKIIEKKQPVAFWCNPISGHNTLYWYLQNLGQGPELLIRYENEEAVDDSQLPKDRFSAERLKGVDSTLKIQPAELGDSAVYLCASSLGSGRLVGNYGYTFGSGTRLTVV.

This CDR3 is CASSQERTGSSGANVLTF. CDR3 coding DNA: TGCGCCAGCAGCCAAGAGAGGACAGGGAGCTCTGGGGCCAACGTCCTGACTTTC. The chain is built from TRBV4-3 and TRBJ2-6; TRBD1 matches at 8 bases. The CDR3 loop spans 18 amino acids. After removal of 0 bases from V and 0 bases from J, the junction contained 4 bases not matched to a gene. Germline CDR1 LGHNA, CDR2 YSLEER.

This clone was seen only a few times. Other DNA sequences in this sample translate to the same CDR3. This chain uses TRBV6-1 with TRBJ1-5, with TRBD1 as a possible D gene (5 bases). The CDR3 is 13 residues long. Germline assignment: CDR1 MNHNS and CDR2 SASEGT. V was shortened by 3 bases and J by 4 bases, with 7 bases between the two germline ends. CDR3 DNA sequence: TGTGCCAGCAGTGAGGGGGGTAATCAGCCCCAGCATTTT. Its translation is CASSEGGNQPQHF.